The entry below describes one TCR beta chain. This specimen belongs to a study of blood T cell repertoires in COVID-19. Overall study context: Acute and convalescent COVID-19 specimens originated in the United States, Italy and Spain. T cells, B-cell-depleted T cells, or PBMCs provided the cDNA or gDNA that served as material.

Original processing methods: Reference gene primer amplification gave estimated nucleated cell counts. Using immunoSEQ multiplex PCR, the repertoire was profiled, and TCRdb retains in-frame clones only, with some absent. The DNA gave D and trimming, while V, J and clone size come from that table. The table has about 47,000 clones, approximately 86% seen once. Germline-derived CDR1 and CDR2 are SGDLS and YYNGEE. V gave up 4 bases and J gave up 8 bases, with 16 bases separating them. CDR3 length: 14 amino acids. The sequence derives from a man aged 60 to 75 with active COVID-19. The V and J genes are TRBV9 and TRBJ2-1, with D possibly TRBD2 on 5 matching bases. The sequenced sample was peripheral blood. The CDR3 DNA reads as TGTGCCAGCAGCACTCTCGGTAAGGGAGATGAGCAGTTCTTC. This encodes CASSTLGKGDEQFF. The full variable domain, with the rest looked up from reference TRBV9 and TRBJ2-1, is DSGVTQTPKHLITATGQRVTLRCSPRSGDLSVYWYQQSLDQGLQFLIQYYNGEERAKGNILERFSAQQFPDLHSELNLSSLELGDSALYFCASSTLGKGDEQFFGPGTRLTVL.